Presented here are 25 T cell receptor beta chains from one specimen sequenced in a study of shared clonotypes between healthy human individuals. Data came from immunoSEQ multiplex PCR; TCRdb stores just in-frame clones and leaves some out. The sample has over a million clones, about 74% seen once. Material: memory CD4+ T cells sorted from blood. As for subset: CD45RA-negative fraction. These receptors were taken from a man aged 18 to 30 in good health.

V and J are TRBV28 and TRBJ1-3; 7 bases map to TRBD1. Trimming at V came to 3 bases and at J to 1 base, leaving 6 bases not matched to a gene. The CDR3 loop spans 16 amino acids. The V gene's germline CDR1 is MDHEN and CDR2 SYDVKM. The CDR3 protein is CASSLGQSFSGNTIYF. The CDR3 bases are TGTGCCAGCAGTTTGGGACAGTCTTTTTCTGGAAACACCATATATTTT.

The chain uses TRBV2 and TRBJ1-2, with TRBD1 matching over 7 bases. The V segment lost 3 bases and the J segment 5 bases; nucleotides outside the gene matches: 9. Per germline, CDR1 SNHLY and CDR2 FYNNEI. The length of the CDR3 is 15 residues. CDR3 in DNA: TGTGCCAGCAGTGATTGGTCGACAGGGAAGTATGGCTACACCTTC. Protein product: CASSDWSTGKYGYTF. Filled out from reference TRBV2 and TRBJ1-2, the complete variable domain reads EPEVTQTPSHQVTQMGQEVILRCVPISNHLYFYWYRQILGQKVEFLVSFYNNEISEKSEIFDDQFSVERPDGSNFTLKIRSTKLEDSAMYFCASSDWSTGKYGYTFGSGTRLTVV.

This clone was seen a few times. The same CDR3 also results from other DNA sequences found in this sample. V usage is TRBV2 and J usage is TRBJ2-1, with D perhaps TRBD2 (6 bases). CDR1 and CDR2 from the germline V gene are SNHLY and FYNNEI. The CDR3 totals 13 residues. V lost 3 bases and J lost 4, with 7 bases in between. DNA of the CDR3: TGTGCCAGCAGTGAGGCGGGGTACAATGAGCAGTTCTTC. It yields the protein CASSEAGYNEQFF.

The CDR3, as DNA: TGTGCCAGCACTCCCTCGGCGGGAGCAGATACGCAGTATTTT. It specifies CASTPSAGADTQYF. The chain is built from TRBV2 and TRBJ2-3; TRBD2 matches 7 bases. V was clipped by 7 bases and J by 4 bases; unmatched bases: 8. CDR1 is SNHLY, CDR2 FYNNEI, per germline. The CDR3 sequence is 14 residues long. Using reference TRBV2 and TRBJ2-3 for the parts outside the CDR3, the full variable domain is EPEVTQTPSHQVTQMGQEVILRCVPISNHLYFYWYRQILGQKVEFLVSFYNNEISEKSEIFDDQFSVERPDGSNFTLKIRSTKLEDSAMYFCASTPSAGADTQYFGPGTRLTVL.

The chain has TRBV9 and TRBJ2-1; D is unresolved. The length of the CDR3 is 15 residues. V was shortened by 3 bases and J by 4 bases, with 14 bases between the two germline ends. CDR1 SGDLS and CDR2 YYNGEE come from the germline V gene. The CDR3 loop reads CASSAPGGSYNEQFF. The CDR3 coding sequence is TGTGCCAGCAGCGCCCCCGGCGGCTCTTACAATGAGCAGTTCTTC.

In DNA form, the CDR3 reads TGTGCCAGCAGCTTCGCAGAGAGGAGTGAGCAGTTCTTC. This codes for CASSFAERSEQFF. The gene calls are TRBV7-2 and TRBJ2-1; no clear D gene. Germline V gene data show CDR1 as SGHTA and CDR2 as FQGNSA. This CDR3 has 13 amino acids. V lost 3 bases and J 9 bases, leaving 12 bases between the germline ends.

The V gene is TRBV6-1, the J gene TRBJ2-2; 9 nucleotides align to TRBD1. The V gene end was trimmed by 3 bases and the J gene end by 6 bases; junction bases not matched to a gene: 8. The CDR3 extends over 16 amino acids. Germline lookup yields CDR1 MNHNS and CDR2 SASEGT. CDR3 DNA: TGTGCCAGCAGTGACGCCGGGACAGGGAGCCCCGGGGAGCTGTTTTTT. This codes for CASSDAGTGSPGELFF.

This clone was detected many times. The chain is built from TRBV6-1 and TRBJ2-6, with a weak D call TRBD2 (6 bases). The CDR3 runs to 16 residues. V dropped 3 bases and J dropped 0 bases, with 9 bases sitting between them. CDR1 and CDR2 from the germline V gene are MNHNS and SASEGT. In DNA form, the CDR3 reads TGTGCCAGCAGTGATCAGGGACTCTCTGGGGCCAACGTCCTGACTTTC. Translated, it gives CASSDQGLSGANVLTF.

The rearrangement links TRBV7-9 to TRBJ1-1, with a weak D call TRBD1 (6 bases). Germline V gene sequence: CDR1 SEHNR, CDR2 FQNEAQ (reference sequence). The CDR3 is 17 residues long. V shed 4 bases and J shed 0 bases, with 18 bases lying between them. Here the CDR3 reads CASSSIGSGVLNTEAFF. Written as DNA, the CDR3 is TGTGCCAGCAGCTCTATTGGCTCAGGGGTTCTGAACACTGAAGCTTTCTTT.

This rearrangement joins TRBV29-1 to TRBJ1-1; TRBD1 is a possible D gene (5 bases). Looked up from germline, CDR1 is SQVTM and CDR2 is ANQGSEA. Deletions cut 2 bases from V and 1 base from J, with 14 bases between. The CDR3 loop spans 15 amino acids. The CDR3 spells CSVENYGTENTEAFF. In DNA, the CDR3 is TGCAGCGTTGAAAATTACGGGACGGAGAACACTGAAGCTTTCTTT.

This chain connects TRBV6-5 to TRBJ1-6; D unclear. The CDR3 contains 14 residues. The V end was cut by 6 bases, the J end by 6 bases, with 12 bases between. Germline loops: CDR1 MNHEY, CDR2 SVGAGI. The CDR3 DNA reads TGTGCCAGCAGCCAAGCCATAATTAATTCACCCCTCCACTTT. This codes for CASSQAIINSPLHF.

The gene calls are TRBV10-3 and TRBJ2-2; no clear D gene. This CDR3 contains 15 residues. Trimming removed 8 bases from V and 0 bases from J, with 13 bases in between. Germline V lookup: CDR1 ENHRY, CDR2 SYGVKD. This chain's CDR3 is CAISPPGPNTGELFF. The CDR3 DNA is TGTGCCATCTCCCCTCCGGGCCCGAACACCGGGGAGCTGTTTTTT.

The chain combines TRBV7-9 with TRBJ2-1; TRBD1 matches 10 bases. J was trimmed by 7 bases and V by 3 bases; bases with no gene match: 15. The length of the CDR3 is 18 residues. CDR1 SEHNR and CDR2 FQNEAQ come from the germline V gene (reference sequence). The CDR3 coding sequence is TGTGCCAGCAGCTTCTTCGGTCATGTATCGGACAGGGGGAATGAGCAGTTCTTC. Protein: CASSFFGHVSDRGNEQFF.

The chain combines TRBV25-1 with TRBJ1-6; TRBD1 aligns across 9 bases. CDR1 is MGHDK and CDR2 is SYGVNS in the germline V gene. With 3 bases clipped from V and 9 bases from J, the junction kept 9 bases outside the gene matches. The CDR3 extends over 16 amino acids. The CDR3 region has the DNA TGTGCCAGCAGTGAGACCGGGACAGGGCTCGCTTCACCCCTCCACTTT. Translated: CASSETGTGLASPLHF.

This clone appeared a single time. This chain links TRBV7-2 with TRBJ2-5; no clear D. CDR1 and CDR2 from the germline V gene are SGHTA and FQGNSA. The CDR3 is 14 residues long. V shed 6 bases and J shed 5 bases, with 16 bases lying between them. The CDR3 nucleotides read TGTGCCAGCAGACAAACGCCAGGCCGGGAGACCCAGTACTTC. Translating gives CASRQTPGRETQYF.

The chain recombines TRBV7-6 with TRBJ2-1; 12 positions match TRBD2. Germline V CDR1 and CDR2: SGHVS, FNYEAQ. There are 16 residues in the CDR3. The trim removed 1 base at V and 10 bases at J, leaving 8 bases unmatched. CDR3 nucleotides: TGTGCCAGCAGCTTAGTTAGGACTAGCGGGAAGTTGGAGCAGTTCTTC. This encodes CASSLVRTSGKLEQFF.

The sample holds a few counts of this clone. V gene TRBV20-1 combines with J gene TRBJ1-4; D is unclear. The CDR3 is 11 residues long. The germline V gene has CDR1 DFQATT and CDR2 SNEGSKA (reference sequence). The V gene lost 2 bases and the J gene lost 6 bases, with 4 bases spanning the gap. The CDR3 loop reads CSARLYEKLFF. The CDR3 DNA sequence: TGCAGTGCTAGACTGTATGAAAAACTGTTTTTT.

This chain joins TRBV7-2 and TRBJ1-2; weak D call: TRBD1 (5 bases). The CDR3 is made up of 13 amino acids. CDR1 is SGHTA and CDR2 is FQGNSA in the germline V gene. Trimming removed 3 bases from V and 4 bases from J, with 9 bases in between. The CDR3 spells CASSFQGGYGYTF. Written as DNA, the CDR3 is TGTGCCAGCAGCTTCCAGGGCGGCTATGGCTACACCTTC.

This clone is a singleton in its sample. The chain carries TRBV19 and TRBJ2-3; 7 nucleotides agree with TRBD1. CDR1 and CDR2 from the germline V gene are LNHDA and SQIVND (reference sequence). J lost 2 bases, V lost 9 bases, and 11 bases had no gene match. The CDR3 contains 15 residues. The CDR3 DNA follows: TGTGCCAGCAGTGACAGGGCTTGGTCCACAGATACGCAGTATTTT. It yields the protein CASSDRAWSTDTQYF.

A note on this clone: A much larger clone lies a single base off, so this may be a read error. The J gene is TRBJ1-5, the V gene TRBV19, with 8 bases identical to TRBD1. J lost 2 bases, V lost 6 bases, and 6 bases had no gene match. The germline V gene has CDR1 LNHDA and CDR2 SQIVND (reference sequence). The CDR3 runs 15 residues. The CDR3 sequence: CASRPTGEGNQPQHF. CDR3 DNA sequence: TGTGCCAGTAGACCGACAGGGGAAGGCAATCAGCCCCAGCATTTT. The full variable domain, in which reference TRBV19 and TRBJ1-5 provide the parts outside the CDR3, is DGGITQSPKYLFRKEGQNVTLSCEQNLNHDAMYWYRQDPGQGLRLIYYSQIVNDFQKGDIAEGYSVSREKKESFPLTVTSAQKNPTAFYLCASRPTGEGNQPQHFGDGTRLSIL.

The chain is built from TRBV11-2 and TRBJ1-1; possibly TRBD1 for D (6 bases). The CDR3 has 15 amino acids. Looked up from germline, CDR1 is SGHAT and CDR2 is FQNNGV. V lost 2 bases, J lost 4 bases, and 14 bases lay in between. The CDR3 sequence: CASSLWRTVTTEAFF. CDR3 DNA: TGTGCCAGCAGCTTATGGCGGACAGTTACCACTGAAGCTTTCTTT.

The CDR3 bases are TGTGCCTGGAGTCCCAACAGGGAAGAGACCCAGTACTTC. Translated: CAWSPNREETQYF. This chain connects TRBV30 to TRBJ2-5, with D perhaps matching TRBD1 (6 bases). Per the germline V gene, CDR1 is GTSNPN and CDR2 is SVGIG (reference sequence). With 2 bases removed from V and 3 bases from J, the gap between germline ends came to 10 bases. The CDR3 runs 13 residues.

This chain links TRBV5-6 with TRBJ2-3, with 14 bases matching TRBD2. The V segment lost 0 bases and the J segment 3 bases; nucleotides outside the gene matches: 6. CDR3 size: 18 residues. Germline V gene lookup returns CDR1 SGHDT and CDR2 YYEEEE. CDR3 region: CASSLAPGLAGATDTQYF. The CDR3 DNA reads TGTGCCAGCAGCTTGGCCCCGGGACTAGCGGGAGCGACAGATACGCAGTATTTT.

This chain uses TRBV18 with TRBJ2-7; 9 nucleotides line up with TRBD1. Germline CDR1 and CDR2: KGHSH and LQKENI. After removal of 2 bases from V and 2 bases from J, the junction contained 7 bases not matched to a gene. The CDR3 runs 16 residues. CDR3 in amino acids: CASSPTGTGSAYEQYF. The CDR3 coding sequence is TGTGCCAGCTCACCAACCGGGACAGGGTCCGCCTACGAGCAGTACTTC. Full variable domain (outside the CDR3, taken from reference TRBV18 and TRBJ2-7): NAGVMQNPRHLVRRRGQEARLRCSPMKGHSHVYWYRQLPEEGLKFMVYLQKENIIDESGMPKERFSAEFPKEGPSILRIQQVVRGDSAAYFCASSPTGTGSAYEQYFGPGTRLTVT.

This clone appeared a single time. The chain couples TRBV19 to TRBJ2-2; no clear D. Trimming shortened V by 5 bases and J by 6 bases, and 10 bases separated the two germline ends. CDR1 and CDR2 from the germline V gene are LNHDA and SQIVND (reference sequence). The CDR3 runs to 13 residues. The DNA for the CDR3 is TGTGCCAGTAGTTCCGTGGGCCCCGGGGAGCTGTTTTTT. This codes for CASSSVGPGELFF.